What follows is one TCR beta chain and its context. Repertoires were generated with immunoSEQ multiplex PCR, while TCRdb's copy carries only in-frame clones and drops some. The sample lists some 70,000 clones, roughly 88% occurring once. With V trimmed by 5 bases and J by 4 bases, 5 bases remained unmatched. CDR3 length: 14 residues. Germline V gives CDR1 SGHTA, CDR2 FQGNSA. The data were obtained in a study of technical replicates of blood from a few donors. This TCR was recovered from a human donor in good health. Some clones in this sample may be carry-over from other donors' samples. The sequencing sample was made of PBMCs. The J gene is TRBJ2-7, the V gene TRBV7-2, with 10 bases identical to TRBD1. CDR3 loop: CASSGDRGVYEQYF. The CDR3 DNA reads TGTGCCAGCAGCGGGGACAGGGGAGTATACGAGCAGTACTTC.